These 30 T cell receptor beta chains share one sample of origin, sequenced in a study of cytomegalovirus exposure and HLA in healthy donors. TCRdb keeps only in-frame clones here, not all; method: immunoSEQ multiplex PCR. The sample comprises 120,000 or so clones, around 90% of which are singletons, and 1.5% to 2% rests with the top ten. Sequenced sample: PBMCs. The receptor set was obtained from a woman aged 18-30 years in good health and CMV-seronegative.

The chain combines TRBV7-9 with TRBJ2-1, with 9 bases lining up with TRBD1. Germline V gives CDR1 SEHNR, CDR2 FQNEAQ (reference sequence). The CDR3 has 12 residues. The CDR3: CATGGIYNEQFF. The DNA of the CDR3 is TGTGCAACAGGGGGCATCTACAATGAGCAGTTCTTC.

A few counts support this clone. The CDR3 DNA follows: TGTGCCAGCAGTGCCGGGACAGGGGGCGCAGATACGCAGTATTTT. Translating gives CASSAGTGGADTQYF. The chain joins TRBV6-4 to TRBJ2-3, with TRBD1 matching 12 bases. Per germline, CDR1 MRHNA and CDR2 SNTAGT. The CDR3 sequence is 15 residues long. With 4 bases clipped from V and 4 bases from J, the junction kept 3 bases outside the gene matches.

The chain has TRBV30 and TRBJ1-5, with D perhaps matching TRBD1 (5 bases). CDR3 size: 13 residues. Germline V lookup: CDR1 GTSNPN, CDR2 SVGIG (reference sequence). V was shortened by 4 bases and J by 3 bases, with 10 bases between the two germline ends. The CDR3 nucleotides read TGTGCCTGGACCGACAGTCTCAATCAGCCCCAGCATTTT. Residues: CAWTDSLNQPQHF.

This clone has just one count. The CDR3 nucleotides are TGTGCCAGCAGCCCATTTACTAGGACTAGCGGGACCTACGAGCAGTACTTC. Translation gives CASSPFTRTSGTYEQYF. The chain is built from TRBV28 and TRBJ2-7, with 12 bases identical to TRBD2. This CDR3 has 17 residues. The germline V gene has CDR1 MDHEN and CDR2 SYDVKM. The junction had 11 bases not matched to a gene; V was cut back by 6 bases and J by 2 bases. The full variable domain, completed using reference TRBV28 and TRBJ2-7, is DVKVTQSSRYLVKRTGEKVFLECVQDMDHENMFWYRQDPGLGLRLIYFSYDVKMKEKGDIPEGYSVSREKKERFSLILESASTNQTSMYLCASSPFTRTSGTYEQYFGPGTRLTVT.

This clone was found a few times. The rearrangement uses TRBV14 and TRBJ1-2; possible D gene TRBD1, 5 bases. V dropped 5 bases and J dropped 3 bases, with 13 bases sitting between them. Looked up from germline, CDR1 is SGHDN and CDR2 is FVKESK. This CDR3 is built from 14 residues. The CDR3: CASSEQAAYYGYTF. Here the CDR3 DNA reads TGTGCCAGCAGCGAACAGGCCGCTTACTATGGCTACACCTTC.

This chain links TRBV9 with TRBJ2-3; TRBD1 might be the D (6 bases). The germline V gene has CDR1 SGDLS and CDR2 YYNGEE. This CDR3 contains 16 residues. Trimming pared 0 bases from V and 0 bases from J, leaving 11 bases between. This CDR3 reads CASSVEGVASTDTQYF. CDR3 DNA sequence: TGTGCCAGCAGCGTAGAGGGGGTGGCTAGCACAGATACGCAGTATTTT.

The chain recombines TRBV5-1 with TRBJ2-3, with 10 bases fitting TRBD2. Trimming took 3 bases from V and 1 from J; bases not matched to a gene: 2. The germline gives CDR1 SGHRS, CDR2 YFSETQ. The CDR3 runs to 15 residues. CDR3 region: CASSSTSGGTDTQYF. DNA of the CDR3: TGCGCCAGCAGCTCCACTAGCGGGGGCACAGATACGCAGTATTTT.

J is TRBJ1-1 and V is TRBV10-3; TRBD1 agrees at 9 bases. Trimming cost V 3 bases and J 2 bases; bases outside gene matches: 1. The CDR3 has 14 residues. CDR1 is ENHRY and CDR2 is SYGVKD in the germline V gene. Here the CDR3 reads CAISDTGGNTEAFF. The CDR3 DNA reads TGTGCCATCAGTGACACAGGGGGCAACACTGAAGCTTTCTTT.

This rearrangement joins TRBV5-1 to TRBJ1-5, with D possibly being TRBD1 (5 bases). Per germline, CDR1 SGHRS and CDR2 YFSETQ. The CDR3 consists of 15 residues. Trimming left V 4 bases short and J 5 bases short, with 16 bases between. CDR3: CASSKGPQGDQPQHF. CDR3 nucleotide sequence: TGCGCCAGCAGCAAGGGGCCCCAAGGGGATCAGCCCCAGCATTTT.

The V gene is TRBV7-9, the J gene TRBJ1-3; TRBD1 matches 8 bases. Germline loops: CDR1 SEHNR, CDR2 FQNEAQ (reference sequence). Unmatched junction bases numbered 6, after V lost 5 bases and J lost 0 bases. The CDR3 contains 16 residues. The CDR3 loop is CASSLWTGSSGNTIYF. CDR3 in DNA: TGTGCCAGCAGCCTGTGGACAGGGAGCTCTGGAAACACCATATATTTT.

V is TRBV2 and J is TRBJ2-7; possibly TRBD1 for D (6 bases). The V gene's germline CDR1 is SNHLY and CDR2 FYNNEI. Trimming pared 2 bases from V and 0 bases from J, leaving 11 bases between. This CDR3 contains 15 residues. The CDR3 DNA reads TGTGCCAGCAGTGAATTACAGGGTATCTCCTACGAGCAGTACTTC. It specifies CASSELQGISYEQYF. Full variable domain (remainder filled in from reference TRBV2 and TRBJ2-7): EPEVTQTPSHQVTQMGQEVILRCVPISNHLYFYWYRQILGQKVEFLVSFYNNEISEKSEIFDDQFSVERPDGSNFTLKIRSTKLEDSAMYFCASSELQGISYEQYFGPGTRLTVT.

This clone was seen a single time. The rearrangement uses TRBV27 and TRBJ2-1; 7 nucleotides match TRBD2. V was clipped by 3 bases and J by 7 bases; unmatched bases: 6. This CDR3 has 14 amino acids. Germline assignment: CDR1 MNHEY and CDR2 SMNVEV (reference sequence). The CDR3 reads CASSFSAGRNEQFF. The CDR3 region has the DNA TGTGCCAGCAGTTTCTCGGCCGGGAGGAATGAGCAGTTCTTC.

This chain links TRBV5-4 with TRBJ2-1; 8 bases are a match to TRBD2. J was trimmed by 7 bases and V by 0 bases; bases with no gene match: 9. CDR1 is SGHNT, CDR2 YYREEE, per germline (reference sequence). The CDR3 length is 16 residues. CDR3 nucleotides: TGTGCCAGCAGCTTGGGTCCAGCGGGAGCCGAGAATGAGCAGTTCTTC. Translation gives CASSLGPAGAENEQFF.

The chain links TRBV7-8 to TRBJ2-5, with D possibly TRBD1 on 5 matching bases. This CDR3 has 18 residues. Germline values: CDR1 SGHVS, CDR2 FQNEAQ. Trimming cost V 4 bases and J 5 bases, with 26 bases left between them. Here the CDR3 reads CASSSRVLSQGDSETQYF. DNA for the CDR3: TGTGCCAGCAGCTCCCGGGTGTTAAGCCAGGGTGATTCGGAGACCCAGTACTTC. Supplemented by reference TRBV7-8 and TRBJ2-5, the full variable domain reads GAGVSQSPRYKVAKRGQDVALRCDPISGHVSLFWYQQALGQGPEFLTYFQNEAQLDKSGLPSDRFFAERPEGSVSTLKIQRTQQEDSAVYLCASSSRVLSQGDSETQYFGPGTRLLVL.

V gene TRBV5-4 combines with J gene TRBJ2-5, with D unresolved. Trimming pared 1 base from V and 7 bases from J, leaving 17 bases between. Germline CDR1 is SGHNT and CDR2 is YYREEE (reference sequence). The CDR3 extends over 15 amino acids. The CDR3 region is CASSLLASGLGTQYF. In DNA, the CDR3 is TGTGCCAGCAGCTTGTTGGCTTCGGGTCTTGGGACCCAGTACTTC.

J is TRBJ2-3 and V is TRBV5-1, with D possibly matching TRBD1 (7 bases). Per the germline V gene, CDR1 is SGHRS and CDR2 is YFSETQ. CDR3 length: 16 amino acids. The V and J ends lost 0 bases and 2 bases respectively, with 13 bases between them. Here the CDR3 reads CASSLGTGLHTDTQYF. Written as DNA, the CDR3 is TGCGCCAGCAGCTTGGGGACAGGACTACACACAGATACGCAGTATTTT.

The chain recombines TRBV7-9 with TRBJ2-7; D is undetermined. CDR3 length: 16 amino acids. The ends were cut back, 1 base at V and 5 bases at J, with 18 bases in the middle. Per germline, CDR1 SEHNR and CDR2 FQNEAQ (reference sequence). DNA of the CDR3: TGTGCCAGCAGCTTAGATCTTGGTCCACGACGGGACGAGCAGTACTTC. Translated, it gives CASSLDLGPRRDEQYF. The variable domain in full, with the rest retrieved from reference TRBV7-9 and TRBJ2-7, is DTGVSQNPRHKITKRGQNVTFRCDPISEHNRLYWYRQTLGQGPEFLTYFQNEAQLEKSRLLSDRFSAERPKGSFSTLEIQRTEQGDSAMYLCASSLDLGPRRDEQYFGPGTRLTVT.

The J gene is TRBJ1-1, the V gene TRBV19; TRBD1 agrees at 7 bases. CDR3 length: 15 amino acids. J was trimmed by 2 bases and V by 3 bases; bases with no gene match: 6. Germline loops: CDR1 LNHDA, CDR2 SQIVND (reference sequence). The CDR3 region has the DNA TGTGCCAGTAGTATCCGGGACAGCGAAAACACTGAAGCTTTCTTT. As protein: CASSIRDSENTEAFF.

The rearrangement links TRBV7-2 to TRBJ1-2; D is possibly TRBD1 (5 bases). The CDR3 extends over 18 amino acids. Germline V gene data show CDR1 as SGHTA and CDR2 as FQGNSA. Trimming removed 1 base at V and 3 bases at J, with 21 bases between. The CDR3, as DNA: TGTGCCAGCAGCTTAGGGCCCATAAGGGCAGGGCGGCACTATGGCTACACCTTC. This gives the protein CASSLGPIRAGRHYGYTF.

The gene calls are TRBV7-3 and TRBJ2-5, with 9 nucleotides matching TRBD2. Germline V gene sequence: CDR1 SGHTA, CDR2 FQGTGA. This CDR3 region has 16 residues. The junction had 7 bases not matched to a gene; V was cut back by 4 bases and J by 1 base. Here the CDR3 reads CASSSGASGTQETQYF. Written as DNA, the CDR3 is TGTGCCAGCAGCTCTGGGGCTAGCGGGACCCAAGAGACCCAGTACTTC.

The J gene is TRBJ2-1, the V gene TRBV29-1, with D possibly being TRBD1 (5 bases). Germline CDR1 and CDR2: SQVTM and ANQGSEA. Trimming removed 2 bases from V and 5 bases from J, with 10 bases in between. The CDR3 extends over 13 amino acids. CDR3 amino acids: CSVEHWTNNEQFF. The CDR3 DNA sequence: TGCAGCGTTGAACATTGGACAAACAATGAGCAGTTCTTC.

This clone was recorded only once. V gene TRBV7-9 combines with J gene TRBJ2-7, with 7 positions matching TRBD2. There are 15 residues in the CDR3. Germline CDR1 and CDR2: SEHNR and FQNEAQ (reference sequence). V gave up 1 base and J gave up 6 bases; unmatched junction bases: 9. The CDR3, as DNA: TGTGCCAGCAGCTTAGGACGGGAGGTCCCCCTCGAGCAGTACTTC. Residues: CASSLGREVPLEQYF.

V is TRBV19 and J is TRBJ1-1, with D perhaps TRBD1 (5 bases). This CDR3 is 13 amino acids long. Per germline, CDR1 LNHDA and CDR2 SQIVND (reference sequence). Between the trimmed V and J ends, which lost 7 bases and 8 bases, there was a span of 17 bases. In nucleotides, the CDR3 is TGTGCCAGTACGGCCGTAGTGGCAGGGGAAGCTTTCTTT. It is translated as CASTAVVAGEAFF.

The chain combines TRBV11-2 with TRBJ2-7; D remains unclear. The CDR3 extends over 13 amino acids. With 4 bases removed from V and 3 bases from J, the gap between germline ends came to 10 bases. Germline V gene sequence: CDR1 SGHAT, CDR2 FQNNGV. CDR3 sequence: CASSSLSRYEQYF. CDR3 bases: TGTGCCAGCAGCTCCCTGAGCCGCTACGAGCAGTACTTC. The full variable domain, in which reference TRBV11-2 and TRBJ2-7 provide the parts outside the CDR3, is EAGVAQSPRYKIIEKRQSVAFWCNPISGHATLYWYQQILGQGPKLLIQFQNNGVVDDSQLPKDRFSAERLKGVDSTLKIQPAKLEDSAVYLCASSSLSRYEQYFGPGTRLTVT.

The genes are TRBV6-5 and TRBJ2-3, with 9 bases that match TRBD1. With V trimmed by 8 bases and J by 3 bases, 6 bases remained unmatched. Germline-derived CDR1 and CDR2 are MNHEY and SVGAGI. CDR3 length equals 14 residues. CDR3 amino acids: CASGTTGGTDTQYF. CDR3 in DNA: TGTGCCAGCGGAACGACAGGGGGAACAGATACGCAGTATTTT.

The rearrangement uses TRBV27 and TRBJ2-3; a possible D gene is TRBD1 (6 bases). Trimming took off 5 bases at V and 5 bases at J, with 14 bases between the two ends. The CDR3 consists of 14 residues. Germline V gene data show CDR1 as MNHEY and CDR2 as SMNVEV (reference sequence). The CDR3 spells CASSPRGGGDTQYF. The CDR3 region has the DNA TGTGCCAGCAGTCCCAGGGGTGGGGGAGATACGCAGTATTTT.

The chain uses TRBV4-1 and TRBJ1-1; D remains ambiguous. The V gene lost 4 bases and the J gene lost 5 bases, with 14 bases spanning the gap. The CDR3 has 14 residues. The germline gives CDR1 MGHRA, CDR2 YSYEKL. In DNA form, the CDR3 reads TGCGCCAGCAGCCCCTGGGAGAGTGGGACTGAAGCTTTCTTT. The encoded protein is CASSPWESGTEAFF.

This chain connects TRBV28 to TRBJ2-2; 9 positions match TRBD1. The junction had 7 bases not matched to a gene; V was cut back by 9 bases and J by 8 bases. Germline lookup yields CDR1 MDHEN and CDR2 SYDVKM. The CDR3 consists of 13 residues. CDR3 loop: CASGTGSTGELFF. In DNA, the CDR3 is TGTGCCAGTGGGACAGGGTCGACGGGGGAGCTGTTTTTT.

This clone has just one count. The genes are TRBV4-1 and TRBJ2-2, with 16 positions matching TRBD2. The trim removed 4 bases at V and 1 base at J, leaving 3 bases unmatched. The CDR3 runs to 18 residues. CDR1 and CDR2 from the germline V gene are MGHRA and YSYEKL. The CDR3 DNA is TGCGCCAGCAGCCCGGGACTAGCGGGAGGGAAGAACACCGGGGAGCTGTTTTTT. Translating gives CASSPGLAGGKNTGELFF.

In its sample, this clone was seen once. The chain has TRBV6-1 and TRBJ1-3; no clear D. Trimming left V 2 bases short and J 0 bases short, with 5 bases between. The CDR3 consists of 14 residues. CDR1 and CDR2 (germline): MNHNS, SASEGT. The DNA for the CDR3 is TGTGCCAGCAGTGAACACAGCTCTGGAAACACCATATATTTT. Translated: CASSEHSSGNTIYF.